This T cell receptor (beta chain) originates from a study of T cells in Graves' hyperthyroidism and ophthalmopathy. The study, taken as a whole, reports: Most thyroid clonotypes expanded above 0.001 were also detected in blood.

Comments on this clonotype: Its cognate antigen is unknown.

It was RNA transcripts that yielded the amplified TCR beta CDR3 regions. Carried out on the TCR CDR3, a first-round RT-PCR used the HTBI primer set. MiXCR, applied by TCRdb to the multiplex PCR reads, yields one record per CDR3 protein. The top ten hold just under 8.5% of the sample, which has 600,000 or so distinct CDR3 sequences, about 45% seen once. In making diagnoses, clinical symptoms, serum thyroxine and TRAb, thyroid ultrasound and orbital computed tomography were all used. With 6 bases clipped from V and 1 base from J, the junction kept 12 bases outside the gene matches. The CDR3 extends over 17 amino acids. Germline CDR1 and CDR2: SNHLY and FYNNEI.

The receptor was isolated from a woman aged 18-29 years with Graves' hyperthyroidism. This chain joins TRBV2 and TRBJ1-5, with 7 bases that match TRBD1. Sequencing input: peripheral blood or thyroid tissue (not recorded which). Here the CDR3 DNA reads TGTGCCAGCAGCCGGACAGGTGGGATCCGCAGCAATCAGCCCCAGCATTTT. The encoded protein is CASSRTGGIRSNQPQHF. The variable domain in full, completed from reference TRBV2 and TRBJ1-5, reads EPEVTQTPSHQVTQMGQEVILRCVPISNHLYFYWYRQILGQKVEFLVSFYNNEISEKSEIFDDQFSVERPDGSNFTLKIRSTKLEDSAMYFCASSRTGGIRSNQPQHFGDGTRLSIL.